The T cell receptor beta chain under discussion was sequenced for a study of Tregs in tolerant kidney transplant recipients. Trimming cost V 3 bases and J 0 bases, with 3 bases left between them. The CDR3 loop spans 12 amino acids. Germline values: CDR1 LGHNT, CDR2 FRNRAP. Unstimulated Tregs (CD4+CD25+CD127-) and CD4+CD25- non-Tregs were sorted from PBMCs. Study-wide findings and caveats: The most relevant donor-specific Treg TCRbeta repertoire apparently came from expansion with activated donor B cells. Findings come from small patient numbers and require larger validation.

Of note for this clone: What it binds is not known.

Generated by immunoSEQ multiplex PCR, the TCRdb table keeps only in-frame clones and is missing some. The repertoire has tens of thousands of clones, just over 90% of them found once; the top ten carry roughly 5%. This chain joins TRBV12-5 and TRBJ2-7; D ambiguous. The sample was CD8+ T cells from blood. The receptor was derived from a human donor in good health. CDR3 coding DNA: TGTGCTAGTGGTTTCAGCTCCTACGAGCAGTACTTC. Amino acids: CASGFSSYEQYF.